These 23 T cell receptor beta chains share one sample of origin, sequenced in a study of CD4+ T cells in melanoma. Some clones are missing from TCRdb's copy, which holds only in-frame ones; the method was immunoSEQ multiplex PCR. The sample has about 21,000 clones; just under 80% are singletons. All receptors come from a human donor with melanoma.

This clone came up once. The rearrangement joins TRBV5-4 to TRBJ1-3, with D unclear. Germline loops: CDR1 SGHNT, CDR2 YYREEE (reference sequence). This CDR3 region has 17 residues. The V end was cut by 5 bases, the J end by 2 bases, with 20 bases between. Here the CDR3 DNA reads TGTGCCAGCAGTCTTGGGATGGGAATAGGGACTGGAAACACCATATATTTT. The encoded protein is CASSLGMGIGTGNTIYF. Using reference TRBV5-4 and TRBJ1-3 for the parts outside the CDR3, the full variable domain is ETGVTQSPTHLIKTRGQQVTLRCSSQSGHNTVSWYQQALGQGPQFIFQYYREEENGRGNFPPRFSGLQFPNYSSELNVNALELDDSALYLCASSLGMGIGTGNTIYFGEGSWLTVV.

The rearrangement uses TRBV5-1 and TRBJ1-4; no clear D. Germline V CDR1 and CDR2: SGHRS, YFSETQ. The CDR3 loop spans 15 amino acids. The V gene lost 1 base and the J gene lost 1 base, with 8 bases spanning the gap. CDR3 region: CASSLNLETNEKLFF. As DNA, the CDR3 is TGCGCCAGCAGCTTGAATCTGGAAACTAATGAAAAACTGTTTTTT.

This chain joins TRBV4-1 and TRBJ2-2; no firm D call. The CDR3 spans 15 residues. Per germline, CDR1 MGHRA and CDR2 YSYEKL. V dropped 3 bases and J dropped 1 base, with 9 bases sitting between them. The CDR3 bases are TGCGCCAGCAGCCACCACGGAATGAACACCGGGGAGCTGTTTTTT. It yields the protein CASSHHGMNTGELFF.

The rearrangement links TRBV12-5 to TRBJ1-3; D gene unclear. The CDR3 spans 16 residues. The germline V gene encodes CDR1 LGHNT and CDR2 FRNRAP. The V end was cut by 0 bases, the J end by 3 bases, with 12 bases between. CDR3 sequence reads: CASGLVNGRYGNTIYF. DNA of the CDR3: TGTGCTAGTGGTTTGGTAAACGGCAGGTATGGAAACACCATATATTTT.

The rearrangement joins TRBV5-1 to TRBJ2-5; tentatively, D is TRBD2 (6 bases). Germline V gives CDR1 SGHRS, CDR2 YFSETQ. Between the trimmed V and J ends, which lost 3 bases and 5 bases, there was a span of 23 bases. The CDR3 contains 17 residues. CDR3 sequence: CASSSAPGGAGQETQYF. CDR3 nucleotide sequence: TGCGCCAGCAGCTCGGCCCCCGGAGGGGCGGGGCAGGAGACCCAGTACTTC.

The chain has TRBV7-2 and TRBJ1-1; D possibly corresponds to TRBD1 (5 bases). Germline V CDR1 and CDR2: SGHTA, FQGNSA. Trimming removed 4 bases at V and 8 bases at J, with 14 bases between. This CDR3 is 13 amino acids long. The CDR3 coding sequence is TGTGCCAGCAGCTCGGGGCGGGCGGGGGAAGCTTTCTTT. The encoded protein is CASSSGRAGEAFF.

J is TRBJ1-1 and V is TRBV29-1, with 7 bases fitting TRBD1. Losses at the gene ends were 3 bases for V and 5 bases for J; bases not matched to a gene: 3. The germline V gene has CDR1 SQVTM and CDR2 ANQGSEA. The length of the CDR3 is 12 residues. The CDR3 is CSVDADRTEAFF. The CDR3 DNA follows: TGCAGCGTTGATGCGGACAGGACTGAAGCTTTCTTT. Full variable domain (outside the CDR3, taken from reference TRBV29-1 and TRBJ1-1): SAVISQKPSRDICQRGTSLTIQCQVDSQVTMMFWYRQQPGQSLTLIATANQGSEATYESGFVIDKFPISRPNLTFSTLTVSNMSPEDSSIYLCSVDADRTEAFFGQGTRLTVV.

The rearrangement uses TRBV7-3 and TRBJ2-1, with TRBD2 matching over 11 bases. Germline V gene data show CDR1 as SGHTA and CDR2 as FQGTGA. There are 15 residues in the CDR3. The V gene end was trimmed by 0 bases and the J gene end by 12 bases; junction bases not matched to a gene: 7. In DNA, the CDR3 is TGTGCCAGCAGCTTAACGACTAGCGGGGTCCTAGGGCAGTTCTTC. It codes for CASSLTTSGVLGQFF. Together with reference TRBV7-3 and TRBJ2-1, the CDR3 gives the full variable domain: GAGVSQTPSNKVTEKGKYVELRCDPISGHTALYWYRQSLGQGPEFLIYFQGTGAADDSGLPNDRFFAVRPEGSVSTLKIQRTERGDSAVYLCASSLTTSGVLGQFFGPGTRLTVL.

V usage is TRBV30 and J usage is TRBJ1-2; perhaps TRBD1 as D (6 bases). Germline CDR1 GTSNPN, CDR2 SVGIG (reference sequence). The CDR3 is 16 residues long. V dropped 1 base and J dropped 8 bases, with 23 bases sitting between them. The CDR3 is CAWSAQGTRGGWGYTF. The DNA of the CDR3 is TGTGCCTGGAGTGCACAGGGCACGAGAGGGGGGTGGGGCTACACCTTC.

This chain joins TRBV11-3 and TRBJ1-5; TRBD1 aligns across 8 bases. Losses at the gene ends were 4 bases for V and 1 base for J; bases not matched to a gene: 15. Germline CDR1 reads SGHNT; CDR2 reads YENEEA. The CDR3 totals 19 residues. The CDR3 spells CASSSGECHQGASNQPQHF. The CDR3 bases are TGTGCCAGCAGCTCAGGGGAATGTCACCAGGGGGCGAGCAATCAGCCCCAGCATTTT.

The chain uses TRBV7-9 and TRBJ2-7, with D perhaps matching TRBD2 (5 bases). V lost 4 bases, J lost 4 bases, and 8 bases lay in between. This CDR3 spans 12 amino acids. Germline CDR1 SEHNR, CDR2 FQNEAQ (reference sequence). DNA of the CDR3: TGTGCCAGCAGCTCCCGGGATTACGAGCAGTACTTC. Its translation is CASSSRDYEQYF.

This clone was seen a handful of times. The J gene is TRBJ1-5, the V gene TRBV29-1; 8 bases are shared with TRBD1. The V gene's germline CDR1 is SQVTM and CDR2 ANQGSEA. CDR3 length: 14 residues. The V segment lost 7 bases and the J segment 4 bases; nucleotides outside the gene matches: 9. The CDR3 reads CSARGTGGNQPQHF. The CDR3 DNA reads as TGCAGCGCCAGGGGGACAGGAGGAAATCAGCCCCAGCATTTT.

The rearrangement links TRBV7-9 to TRBJ1-2, with D possibly being TRBD1 (5 bases). The CDR3 runs 13 residues. V lost 7 bases, J lost 3 bases, and 12 bases lay in between. In germline, CDR1 is SEHNR, CDR2 FQNEAQ (reference sequence). This CDR3 is CASTVQGDYGYTF. The CDR3 region has the DNA TGTGCCAGCACGGTTCAGGGAGACTATGGCTACACCTTC.

For the CDR3, the DNA is TGTGCCAGCAGTTACTCGTCTCCGGGCGGGGAAAAACTGTTTTTT. This sequence encodes CASSYSSPGGEKLFF. This chain connects TRBV6-5 to TRBJ1-4; D gene unclear. The CDR3 extends over 15 amino acids. V shed 0 bases and J shed 8 bases, with 13 bases lying between them. The V gene's germline CDR1 is MNHEY and CDR2 SVGAGI.

The rearrangement links TRBV18 to TRBJ2-3; D gene ambiguous. Germline values: CDR1 KGHSH, CDR2 LQKENI. The V and J ends lost 6 bases and 3 bases respectively, with 10 bases between them. This CDR3 has 13 residues. CDR3 residues: CASSRRMTDTQYF. CDR3 coding DNA: TGTGCCAGCTCGCGAAGAATGACAGATACGCAGTATTTT. The full variable domain, with the rest looked up from reference TRBV18 and TRBJ2-3, is NAGVMQNPRHLVRRRGQEARLRCSPMKGHSHVYWYRQLPEEGLKFMVYLQKENIIDESGMPKERFSAEFPKEGPSILRIQQVVRGDSAAYFCASSRRMTDTQYFGPGTRLTVL.

The count of this clone is one. CDR3 DNA sequence: TGTGCCATCAGTGAGTCTGGGGGGATTGGTCAGCCCCAGCATTTT. Its translation: CAISESGGIGQPQHF. The genes are TRBV10-3 and TRBJ1-5; D possibly corresponds to TRBD1 (5 bases). This CDR3 has 15 amino acids. Trimming cost V 0 bases and J 6 bases, with 12 bases left between them. Germline-derived CDR1 and CDR2 are ENHRY and SYGVKD.

V is TRBV6-5 and J is TRBJ1-3; D remains unclear. V shed 4 bases and J shed 8 bases, with 15 bases lying between them. Germline V gives CDR1 MNHEY, CDR2 SVGAGI. The CDR3 covers 14 residues. CDR3 bases: TGTGCCAGCAGTTCCTCCCTCTGGGGTGACACCATATATTTT. It encodes CASSSSLWGDTIYF.

In this sample, this clone turned up a few times. V gene TRBV6-1 combines with J gene TRBJ1-1, with a tentative D call TRBD1 (6 bases). The V gene lost 7 bases and the J gene lost 2 bases, with 11 bases spanning the gap. CDR3 length: 13 residues. Germline loops: CDR1 MNHNS, CDR2 SASEGT. CDR3 in amino acids: CASNYRENTEAFF. CDR3 DNA sequence: TGTGCCAGCAATTACAGGGAAAACACTGAAGCTTTCTTT.

The gene calls are TRBV19 and TRBJ1-5; 7 nucleotides align to TRBD1. CDR1 is LNHDA and CDR2 is SQIVND in the germline V gene (reference sequence). There are 13 residues in the CDR3. V gave up 8 bases and J gave up 3 bases; unmatched junction bases: 4. The CDR3 protein is CASGGQYNQPQHF. DNA for the CDR3: TGTGCCAGTGGGGGACAGTACAATCAGCCCCAGCATTTT.

The chain is built from TRBV7-2 and TRBJ1-1; 7 bases align to TRBD1. Trimming cost V 2 bases and J 8 bases; bases outside gene matches: 11. The CDR3 sequence is 15 residues long. The germline V gene has CDR1 SGHTA and CDR2 FQGNSA. The CDR3 is CASSLKGTAETEAFF. In nucleotides, the CDR3 is TGTGCCAGCAGCTTAAAGGGGACAGCCGAGACAGAAGCTTTCTTT.

V gene TRBV7-9 combines with J gene TRBJ2-5; 12 bases are a match to TRBD1. The V segment lost 5 bases and the J segment 0 bases; nucleotides outside the gene matches: 13. The CDR3 has 19 amino acids. Germline-derived CDR1 and CDR2 are SEHNR and FQNEAQ (reference sequence). CDR3 DNA sequence: TGTGCCAGCAGCGCCGGGACAGGGGGCCCGATGGGGTACCAAGAGACCCAGTACTTC. As protein: CASSAGTGGPMGYQETQYF.

This clone was seen a handful of times. The CDR3 protein is CASSSDRGSGKLFF. CDR3 nucleotide sequence: TGTGCCAGCAGTAGTGACAGGGGGAGCGGAAAACTGTTTTTT. The chain couples TRBV6-5 to TRBJ1-4; 9 nucleotides agree with TRBD1. J lost 10 bases, V lost 5 bases, and 8 bases had no gene match. CDR3 length: 14 residues. Per the germline V gene, CDR1 is MNHEY and CDR2 is SVGAGI.

This chain joins TRBV7-3 and TRBJ2-3, with D unresolved. The V gene's germline CDR1 is SGHTA and CDR2 FQGTGA. V lost 0 bases to trimming and J lost 4 bases, with 8 bases between them. This CDR3 region has 14 residues. The CDR3 DNA is TGTGCCAGCAGCTTAACAGGTACCGCAGATACGCAGTATTTT. Its translation: CASSLTGTADTQYF.